Shown below are 17 T cell receptor beta chains from a single sample sequenced in a study of T cell responses to AZD1222 COVID-19 vaccine. The data were produced by immunoSEQ multiplex PCR, yet TCRdb's version contains in-frame clones alone and is incomplete. This sample carries 120,000 to 150,000 clones, about 81% of them seen once, and the ten largest clones take 4.1%. Material: peripheral blood, obtained on day 0 of MenACWY control vaccination. The source of these receptors is an adult in good health.

This clone was found once. This sequence joins TRBV5-1 and TRBJ1-2; the D is unclear. Germline assignment: CDR1 SGHRS and CDR2 YFSETQ. Trimming removed 5 bases at V and 0 bases at J, with 5 bases between. This CDR3 has 12 amino acids. The CDR3 reads CASRGANYGYTF. The CDR3 nucleotides read TGCGCCAGCAGGGGAGCTAACTATGGCTACACCTTC. Full variable domain (outside the CDR3, taken from reference TRBV5-1 and TRBJ1-2): KAGVTQTPRYLIKTRGQQVTLSCSPISGHRSVSWYQQTPGQGLQFLFEYFSETQRNKGNFPGRFSGRQFSNSRSEMNVSTLELGDSALYLCASRGANYGYTFGSGTRLTVV.

The chain joins TRBV28 to TRBJ1-3; 12 bases match TRBD1. The germline V gene has CDR1 MDHEN and CDR2 SYDVKM. V lost 8 bases and J lost 2; bases outside the gene matches: 10. The CDR3 runs to 17 residues. Written as DNA, the CDR3 is TGTGCCAGCTTCAGGGACAGGGGGCTAGTGGCTGGAAACACCATATATTTT. Its protein product is CASFRDRGLVAGNTIYF.

Only one count was recorded for this clone. The rearrangement joins TRBV28 to TRBJ1-2; the D gene is possibly TRBD1 (6 bases). Germline lookup yields CDR1 MDHEN and CDR2 SYDVKM. Trimming removed 5 bases from V and 8 bases from J, with 21 bases in between. The CDR3 is 15 amino acids. CDR3 loop: CASSRKGGFPRGYTF. The CDR3 DNA is TGTGCCAGCAGTCGGAAAGGGGGTTTTCCAAGGGGCTACACCTTC.

This rearrangement joins TRBV6-2 or TRBV6-3 to TRBJ1-3, with D perhaps matching TRBD1 (5 bases). V lost 4 bases and J 2 bases, leaving 9 bases between the germline ends. From germline, CDR1 is MNHEY and CDR2 SVGEGT. This CDR3 contains 14 residues. The CDR3: CASSLRGTGNTIYF. DNA for the CDR3: TGTGCCAGCAGTTTGCGGGGGACTGGAAACACCATATATTTT.

This clone was detected many times. V and J are TRBV7-8 and TRBJ1-6, with D maybe TRBD1 (6 bases). V lost 5 bases, J lost 6 bases, and 14 bases lay in between. CDR3 length: 15 amino acids. The germline gives CDR1 SGHVS, CDR2 FQNEAQ. The CDR3 sequence is CASSLSLGGNSPLHF. The DNA for the CDR3 is TGTGCCAGCAGCCTCAGCCTAGGGGGTAATTCACCCCTCCACTTT.

This CDR3 is CASSQEGQLDTQYF. For the CDR3, the DNA is TGTGCCAGCAGCCAAGAGGGACAGTTAGATACGCAGTATTTT. The rearrangement joins TRBV4-2 to TRBJ2-3; TRBD1 agrees at 7 bases. Germline trimming cut 0 bases from V and 5 bases from J; bases unmatched to any gene: 2. The CDR3 contains 14 residues. Germline V gene data show CDR1 as LGHNA and CDR2 as YNFKEQ.

This chain uses TRBV5-6 with TRBJ2-7; 8 bases match TRBD1. The V gene's germline CDR1 is SGHDT and CDR2 YYEEEE. The J segment lost 0 bases and the V segment lost 3 bases, leaving 8 bases of the junction unmatched. The CDR3 sequence is 16 residues long. The CDR3 coding sequence is TGTGCCAGCAGCTACCGAGGGACAGGTTTCTCCTACGAGCAGTACTTC. It is translated as CASSYRGTGFSYEQYF.

The sample holds a few counts of this clone. V is TRBV7-8 and J is TRBJ1-5; 8 bases align to TRBD1. The length of the CDR3 is 16 residues. With V trimmed by 1 base and J by 7 bases, 9 bases remained unmatched. Looked up from germline, CDR1 is SGHVS and CDR2 is FQNEAQ. This CDR3 reads CASSLGAGGEGQPQHF. CDR3 nucleotides: TGTGCCAGCAGCTTAGGGGCAGGGGGCGAGGGCCAGCCCCAGCATTTT.

The genes are TRBV30 and TRBJ2-6; D is uncertain. The V gene lost 0 bases and the J gene lost 3 bases, with 12 bases spanning the gap. The CDR3 loop spans 16 amino acids. Per germline, CDR1 GTSNPN and CDR2 SVGIG (reference sequence). This CDR3 reads CAWSVLSARGANVLTF. For the CDR3, the DNA is TGTGCCTGGAGTGTACTCTCAGCCCGTGGGGCCAACGTCCTGACTTTC.

J is TRBJ2-1 and V is TRBV28; D may be TRBD2 (5 bases). Trimming pared 7 bases from V and 7 bases from J, leaving 17 bases between. This CDR3 is built from 14 residues. The germline CDR1 and CDR2 sequences are MDHEN and SYDVKM. This CDR3 is CASTQASSRNEQFF. The CDR3 DNA reads TGTGCCAGCACCCAGGCTTCTAGCCGTAATGAGCAGTTCTTC.

The rearrangement joins TRBV7-9 to TRBJ2-1, with 11 bases matching TRBD2. J was trimmed by 0 bases and V by 5 bases; bases with no gene match: 6. From germline, CDR1 is SEHNR and CDR2 FQNEAQ (reference sequence). CDR3 length equals 17 residues. The CDR3 DNA follows: TGTGCCAGCAGCCGAAGAACTAGCGGGAGCTCCTACAATGAGCAGTTCTTC. This sequence encodes CASSRRTSGSSYNEQFF.

In the case of this clone: One end of the junction varies from germline; a read error may be responsible. This sequence joins TRBV4-1 and TRBJ2-5; 11 bases match TRBD2. CDR3 length: 17 amino acids. Germline values: CDR1 MGHRA, CDR2 YSYEKL. The CDR3 spells CASRQEGVAGGRETQYF. The CDR3 nucleotides are TGCGCCAGCAGGCAAGAAGGAGTAGCGGGGGGGCGGGAGACCCAGTACTTC.

The V call is TRBV7-9, the J call TRBJ1-2, with a weak D call TRBD1 (6 bases). Trimming shortened V by 1 base and J by 5 bases, and 14 bases separated the two germline ends. The CDR3 has 15 residues. The germline V gene has CDR1 SEHNR and CDR2 FQNEAQ (reference sequence). For the CDR3, the DNA is TGTGCCAGCAGCTTAGACGGGGGGCCCCTTTATGGCTACACCTTC. Amino acids: CASSLDGGPLYGYTF.

J is TRBJ2-7 and V is TRBV3-1 (or the pseudogene TRBV3-2), with TRBD1 matching 11 bases. This CDR3 region has 15 residues. Germline V gene sequence: CDR1 LGHDT, CDR2 YNNKEL (reference sequence). V lost 3 bases to trimming and J lost 3 bases; unmatched junction nucleotides: 4. CDR3 region: CASSHPGTGGYEQYF. The CDR3 nucleotides are TGTGCCAGCAGCCACCCAGGGACAGGGGGCTACGAGCAGTACTTC.

The chain employs TRBV5-4 and TRBJ2-5, with a tentative D call TRBD2 (6 bases). There are 17 residues in the CDR3. Germline-derived CDR1 and CDR2 are SGHNT and YYREEE (reference sequence). V was cut by 5 bases and J by 0 bases, with 20 bases left in between. In DNA form, the CDR3 reads TGTGCCAGCAGTGCTATGCCCGGGACTCTACACCAAGAGACCCAGTACTTC. Protein product: CASSAMPGTLHQETQYF.

This clone was observed a handful of times. Other DNA variants within this sample encode the same CDR3. The chain combines TRBV28 with TRBJ2-1; maybe TRBD1 (6 bases). CDR1 MDHEN and CDR2 SYDVKM come from the germline V gene. Trimming cost V 4 bases and J 2 bases, with 9 bases left between them. The CDR3 has 14 amino acids. The chain's CDR3 is CASSSGVPYNEQFF. The CDR3, as DNA: TGTGCCAGCAGTTCAGGGGTCCCCTACAATGAGCAGTTCTTC.

This chain connects TRBV7-9 to TRBJ1-6; tentatively, D is TRBD1 (5 bases). Germline CDR1 SEHNR, CDR2 FQNEAQ (reference sequence). There are 15 residues in the CDR3. V was cut by 9 bases and J by 8 bases, with 20 bases left in between. In nucleotides, the CDR3 is TGTGCCAGTGTGGAGTTTTTAGGGGCGGATTCACCCCTCCACTTT. This codes for CASVEFLGADSPLHF.